The 4 T cell receptor beta chains below come from one sample, sequenced in a study of neoadjuvant anti-PD-1 for oral cavity cancer. Sequencing used immunoSEQ multiplex PCR; TCRdb keeps in-frame clones, though not all of them. The sample records some 15,000 clones, around two thirds being singletons. This specimen was PBMCs, taken before nivolumab (anti-PD-1) treatment. Receptors were obtained from a person aged 35-79 years with oral cavity squamous cell carcinoma.

V usage is TRBV18 and J usage is TRBJ2-1; D might be TRBD2 (6 bases). Germline V lookup: CDR1 KGHSH, CDR2 LQKENI. This CDR3 spans 14 amino acids. V dropped 3 bases and J dropped 5 bases, with 11 bases sitting between them. CDR3 in DNA: TGTGCCAGCTCACCTGGGGGGAGTCACAATGAGCAGTTCTTC. Translating gives CASSPGGSHNEQFF.

This rearrangement joins TRBV6-5 to TRBJ2-3; tentatively, D is TRBD1 (6 bases). Trimming took 3 bases from V and 6 from J, leaving 16 bases between them. The CDR3 loop spans 15 amino acids. Looked up from germline, CDR1 is MNHEY and CDR2 is SVGAGI. This CDR3 reads CASSYWAGVMDTQYF. The CDR3 nucleotides read TGTGCCAGCAGTTATTGGGCAGGGGTGATGGATACGCAGTATTTT.

The rearrangement uses TRBV7-2 and TRBJ2-7; no firm D call. V was shortened by 3 bases and J by 2 bases, with 5 bases between the two germline ends. Per the germline V gene, CDR1 is SGHTA and CDR2 is FQGNSA. This CDR3 contains 12 residues. The CDR3 coding sequence is TGTGCCAGCAGCTTCGGTACCTACGAGCAGTACTTC. Protein sequence: CASSFGTYEQYF.

The chain recombines TRBV28 with TRBJ1-5; D is unclear. CDR1 and CDR2 (germline): MDHEN, SYDVKM. The CDR3 has 16 amino acids. Trimming removed 1 base at V and 6 bases at J, with 16 bases between. The CDR3 coding sequence is TGTGCCAGCAGTTTATTCGAGGGAAAAGGTCCTCAGCCCCAGCATTTT. Translating gives CASSLFEGKGPQPQHF.